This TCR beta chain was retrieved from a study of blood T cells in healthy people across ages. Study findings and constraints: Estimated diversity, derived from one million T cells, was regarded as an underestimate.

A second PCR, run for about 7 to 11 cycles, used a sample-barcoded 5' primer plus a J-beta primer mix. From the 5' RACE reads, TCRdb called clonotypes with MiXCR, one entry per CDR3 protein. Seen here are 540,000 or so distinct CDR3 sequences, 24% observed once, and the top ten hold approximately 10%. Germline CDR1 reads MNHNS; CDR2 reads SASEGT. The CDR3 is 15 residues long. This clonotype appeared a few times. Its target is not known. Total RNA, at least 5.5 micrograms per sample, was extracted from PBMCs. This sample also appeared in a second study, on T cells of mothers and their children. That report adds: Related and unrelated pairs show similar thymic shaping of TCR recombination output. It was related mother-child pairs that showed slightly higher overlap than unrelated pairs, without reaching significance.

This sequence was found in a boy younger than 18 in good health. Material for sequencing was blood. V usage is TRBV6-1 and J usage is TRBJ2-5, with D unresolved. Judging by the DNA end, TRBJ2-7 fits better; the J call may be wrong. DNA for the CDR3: TGTGCCAGCAGTGCGTCCGGAGTAGAGTGGCTCGAGCAGTACTTC. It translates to CASSASGVEWLEQYF.